This T cell receptor beta chain originates from a study of T-cell reconstitution after alpha-beta-depleted transplantation in children. General study findings and limits: Surviving recipient T cells and thymic progenitors produced the high day-60 TCRbeta diversity seen in some patients. The study reportedly traced alpha-beta T cells about two months after transplant to several hundred expanded graft clones. Newly made T cells mostly supplied T-cell counts and diversity one year after transplant.

This clonotype was detected only a few times. Its antigen remains unknown. The germline CDR1 and CDR2 sequences are SGHVS and FNYEAQ. J lost 1 base, V lost 5 bases, and 9 bases had no gene match. This CDR3 is built from 16 residues. Unique molecular identifiers were incorporated during preparation of the TCRbeta library. TCRdb reprocessed the PCR reads via MiXCR and lists one record per CDR3 protein. The table records about a million distinct CDR3 sequences, about 29% of them present only once. This sample comprised PBMCs, mostly from graft donor cells, obtained 360 days after TCRalphabeta/CD19-depleted stem cell transplant. The receptor's source is a boy under three years old who had a stem cell transplant for SCID, so the T cells may come from the graft donor. The V call is TRBV7-6, the J call TRBJ2-7; TRBD1 matches at 9 bases. In DNA form, the CDR3 reads TGTGCCAGCAGCCCGCTCGGGACAGGGCTTTCCTACGAGCAGTACTTC. It yields the protein CASSPLGTGLSYEQYF.